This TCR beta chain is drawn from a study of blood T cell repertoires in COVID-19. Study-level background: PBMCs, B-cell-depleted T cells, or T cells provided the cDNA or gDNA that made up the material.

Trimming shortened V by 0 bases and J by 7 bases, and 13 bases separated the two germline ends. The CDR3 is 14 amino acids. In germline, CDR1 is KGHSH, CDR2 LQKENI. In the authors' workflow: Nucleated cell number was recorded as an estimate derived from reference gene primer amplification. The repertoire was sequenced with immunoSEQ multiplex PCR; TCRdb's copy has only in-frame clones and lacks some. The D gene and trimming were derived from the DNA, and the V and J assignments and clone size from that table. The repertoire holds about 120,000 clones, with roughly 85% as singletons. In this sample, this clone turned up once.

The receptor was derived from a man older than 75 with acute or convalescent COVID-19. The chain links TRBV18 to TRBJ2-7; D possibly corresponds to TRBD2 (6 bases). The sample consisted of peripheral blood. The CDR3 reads CASSPPMGGEEQYF. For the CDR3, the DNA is TGTGCCAGCTCACCACCAATGGGCGGGGAGGAGCAGTACTTC. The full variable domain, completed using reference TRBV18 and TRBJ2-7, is NAGVMQNPRHLVRRRGQEARLRCSPMKGHSHVYWYRQLPEEGLKFMVYLQKENIIDESGMPKERFSAEFPKEGPSILRIQQVVRGDSAAYFCASSPPMGGEEQYFGPGTRLTVT.